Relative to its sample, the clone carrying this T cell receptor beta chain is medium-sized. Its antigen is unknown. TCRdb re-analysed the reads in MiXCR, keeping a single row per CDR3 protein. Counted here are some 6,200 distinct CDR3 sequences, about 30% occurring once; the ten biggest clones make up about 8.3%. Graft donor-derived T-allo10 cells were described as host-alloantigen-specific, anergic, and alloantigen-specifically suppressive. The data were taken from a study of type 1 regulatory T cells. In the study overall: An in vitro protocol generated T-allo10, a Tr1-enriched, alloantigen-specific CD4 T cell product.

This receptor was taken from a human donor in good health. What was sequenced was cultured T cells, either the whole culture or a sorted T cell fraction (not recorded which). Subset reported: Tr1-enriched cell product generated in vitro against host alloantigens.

For the CDR3, the DNA is TGTGCCAGCAGCCACGACAGGGTATCGGATACGCAGTATTTT. Translated: CASSHDRVSDTQYF. The genes are TRBV7-3 and TRBJ2-3; 7 nucleotides match TRBD1. Trimming cost V 5 bases and J 6 bases; bases outside gene matches: 8. The CDR3 loop spans 14 amino acids. The germline V gene encodes CDR1 SGHTA and CDR2 FQGTGA. The full variable domain, completed using reference TRBV7-3 and TRBJ2-3, is GAGVSQTPSNKVTEKGKYVELRCDPISGHTALYWYRQSLGQGPEFLIYFQGTGAADDSGLPNDRFFAVRPEGSVSTLKIQRTERGDSAVYLCASSHDRVSDTQYFGPGTRLTVL.